This T cell receptor (beta chain) was captured by sequencing in a study of blood T cell repertoires in COVID-19. Study-wide background: COVID-19 samples from acute and convalescent phases originated in the United States, Italy and Spain. Sources were T cells, B-cell-depleted T cells, or PBMCs; the material itself was cDNA or gDNA.

The CDR3 sequence is 14 residues long. Germline trimming cut 5 bases from V and 2 bases from J; bases unmatched to any gene: 2. The germline gives CDR1 SGHNT, CDR2 YYREEE (reference sequence). This clone was detected once. In the original workflow: Cell counts per sample came from amplifying reference gene primers. The assay was immunoSEQ multiplex PCR, and TCRdb's table has in-frame clones only and misses some. That table furnishes V, J and clone size, whereas the DNA furnished D and trimming. This sample has 140,000 to 150,000 clones, with more than 65% found just once. The receptor was isolated from a man between 60 and 75 years old with acute or convalescent COVID-19. The specimen sequenced was peripheral blood. The chain couples TRBV5-4 to TRBJ2-1; 9 bases map to TRBD2. The CDR3 DNA is TGTGCCAGCAGTTTAGCGGGAGCCTACAATGAGCAGTTCTTC. Its protein is CASSLAGAYNEQFF.